Here is one T cell receptor (beta chain) with its context. Antigen: not known. A sample-barcoded 5' primer and a J-beta primer mix were used in a second PCR of roughly 7 to 12 cycles. TCRdb recomputed calls from the 5' RACE reads with MiXCR, one row per CDR3 protein. The sample lists 1.5 million to 2 million distinct CDR3 sequences; about 49% were seen once. Germline V gene sequence: CDR1 SNHLY, CDR2 FYNNEI. This CDR3 spans 13 amino acids. The germline V and J ends were trimmed by 7 bases and 8 bases, with 14 bases remaining between them. These data come from a study of blood T cells in healthy people across ages. Study-wide results and limits: As age increased, TCR beta diversity per million T cells fell in a roughly linear fashion.

Input material: blood. The clonotype comes from a middle-aged woman in good health. This sequence joins TRBV2 and TRBJ1-4; D gene uncertain. The CDR3 sequence: CASTVEGWEKLFF. The CDR3 nucleotides read TGTGCCAGCACCGTCGAGGGTTGGGAAAAACTGTTTTTT.